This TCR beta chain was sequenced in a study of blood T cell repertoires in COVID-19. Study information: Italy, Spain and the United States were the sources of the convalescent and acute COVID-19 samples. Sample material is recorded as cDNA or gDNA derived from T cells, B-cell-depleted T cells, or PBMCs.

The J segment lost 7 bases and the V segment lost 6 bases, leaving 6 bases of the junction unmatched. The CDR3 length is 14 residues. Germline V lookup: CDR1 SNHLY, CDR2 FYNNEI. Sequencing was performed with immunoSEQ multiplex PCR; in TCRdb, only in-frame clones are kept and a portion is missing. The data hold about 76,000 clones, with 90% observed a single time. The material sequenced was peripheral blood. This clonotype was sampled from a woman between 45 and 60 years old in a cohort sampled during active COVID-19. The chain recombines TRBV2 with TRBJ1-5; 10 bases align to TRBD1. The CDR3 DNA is TGTGCCAGCAGCCTTGGACAGGGGGAACAGCCCCAGCATTTT. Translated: CASSLGQGEQPQHF.